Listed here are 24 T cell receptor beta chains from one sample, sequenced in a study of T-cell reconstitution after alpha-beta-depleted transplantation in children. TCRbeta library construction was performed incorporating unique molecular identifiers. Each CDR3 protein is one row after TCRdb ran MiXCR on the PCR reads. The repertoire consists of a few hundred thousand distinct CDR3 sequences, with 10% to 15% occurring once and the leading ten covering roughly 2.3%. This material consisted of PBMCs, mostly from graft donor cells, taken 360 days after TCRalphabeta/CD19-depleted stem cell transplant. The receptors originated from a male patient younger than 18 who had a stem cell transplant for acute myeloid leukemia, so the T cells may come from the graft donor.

As DNA, the CDR3 is TGCTCCTTGATGTGGAACACTGAAGCTTTCTTT. Encoded protein: CSLMWNTEAFF. The rearrangement uses TRBV20-1 and TRBJ1-1; D is unclear. Germline CDR1 and CDR2: DFQATT and SNEGSKA (reference sequence). This CDR3 is built from 11 residues.

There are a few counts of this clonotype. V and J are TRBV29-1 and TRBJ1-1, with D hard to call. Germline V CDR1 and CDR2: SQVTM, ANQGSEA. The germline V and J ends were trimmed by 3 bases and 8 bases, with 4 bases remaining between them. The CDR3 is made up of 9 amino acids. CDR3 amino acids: CSVDVEAFF. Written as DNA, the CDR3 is TGCAGCGTTGATGTAGAAGCTTTCTTT.

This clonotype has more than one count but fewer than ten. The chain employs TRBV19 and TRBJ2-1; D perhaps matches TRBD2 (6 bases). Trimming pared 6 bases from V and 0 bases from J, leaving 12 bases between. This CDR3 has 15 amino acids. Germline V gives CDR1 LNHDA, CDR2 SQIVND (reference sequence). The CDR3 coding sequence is TGTGCCAGTAGGGGCACGGGGGACTCCTACAATGAGCAGTTCTTC. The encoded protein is CASRGTGDSYNEQFF.

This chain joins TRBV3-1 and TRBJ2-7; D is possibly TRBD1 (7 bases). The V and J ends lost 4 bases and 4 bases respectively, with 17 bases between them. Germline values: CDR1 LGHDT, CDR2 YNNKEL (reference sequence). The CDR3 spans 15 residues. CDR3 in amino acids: CASSPSDREWYEQYF. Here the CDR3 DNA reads TGTGCCAGCAGCCCTAGCGACAGGGAGTGGTACGAGCAGTACTTC.

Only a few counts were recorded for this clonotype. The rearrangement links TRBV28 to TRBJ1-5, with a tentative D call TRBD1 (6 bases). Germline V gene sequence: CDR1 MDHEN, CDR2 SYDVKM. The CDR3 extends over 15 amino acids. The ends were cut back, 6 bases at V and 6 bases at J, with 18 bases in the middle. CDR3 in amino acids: CASSLRGVPGQPQHF. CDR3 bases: TGTGCCAGCAGCTTAAGGGGGGTTCCAGGTCAGCCCCAGCATTTT. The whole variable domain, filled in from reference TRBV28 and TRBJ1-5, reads DVKVTQSSRYLVKRTGEKVFLECVQDMDHENMFWYRQDPGLGLRLIYFSYDVKMKEKGDIPEGYSVSREKKERFSLILESASTNQTSMYLCASSLRGVPGQPQHFGDGTRLSIL.

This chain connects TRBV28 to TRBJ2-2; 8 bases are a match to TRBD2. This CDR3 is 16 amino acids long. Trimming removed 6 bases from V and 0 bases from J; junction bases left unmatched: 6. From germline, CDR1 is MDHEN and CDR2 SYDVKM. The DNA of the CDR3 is TGTGCCAGCAGGCCCAGACTAGCGTCGAACACCGGGGAGCTGTTTTTT. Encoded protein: CASRPRLASNTGELFF.

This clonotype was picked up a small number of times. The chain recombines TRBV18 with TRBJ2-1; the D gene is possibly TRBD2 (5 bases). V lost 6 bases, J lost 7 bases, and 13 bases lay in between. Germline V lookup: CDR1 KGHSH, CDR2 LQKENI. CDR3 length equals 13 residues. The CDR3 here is CASSGGLGNEQFF. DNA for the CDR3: TGTGCCAGCTCTGGAGGTCTGGGGAATGAGCAGTTCTTC. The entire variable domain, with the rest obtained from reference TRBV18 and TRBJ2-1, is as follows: NAGVMQNPRHLVRRRGQEARLRCSPMKGHSHVYWYRQLPEEGLKFMVYLQKENIIDESGMPKERFSAEFPKEGPSILRIQQVVRGDSAAYFCASSGGLGNEQFFGPGTRLTVL.

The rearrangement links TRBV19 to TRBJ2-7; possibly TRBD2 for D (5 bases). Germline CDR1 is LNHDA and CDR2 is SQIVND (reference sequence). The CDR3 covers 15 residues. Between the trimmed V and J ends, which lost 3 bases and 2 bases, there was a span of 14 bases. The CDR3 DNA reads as TGTGCCAGTAGTATTCAGCCTGAGCGGACCTACGAGCAGTACTTC. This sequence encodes CASSIQPERTYEQYF.

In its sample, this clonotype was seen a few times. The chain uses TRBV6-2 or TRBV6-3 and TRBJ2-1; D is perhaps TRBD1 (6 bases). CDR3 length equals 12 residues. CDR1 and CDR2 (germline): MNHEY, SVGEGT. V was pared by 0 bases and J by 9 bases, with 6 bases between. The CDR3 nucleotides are TGTGCCAGCAGTTACTCGACAGGTGAGCAGTTCTTC. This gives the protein CASSYSTGEQFF.

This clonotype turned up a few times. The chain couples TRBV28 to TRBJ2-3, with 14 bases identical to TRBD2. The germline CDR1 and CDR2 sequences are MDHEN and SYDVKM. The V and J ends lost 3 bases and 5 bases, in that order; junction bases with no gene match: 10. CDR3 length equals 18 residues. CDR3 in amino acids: CASSFRSGTSGSRDTQYF. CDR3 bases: TGTGCCAGCAGTTTTCGATCCGGGACTAGCGGGAGCCGAGATACGCAGTATTTT.

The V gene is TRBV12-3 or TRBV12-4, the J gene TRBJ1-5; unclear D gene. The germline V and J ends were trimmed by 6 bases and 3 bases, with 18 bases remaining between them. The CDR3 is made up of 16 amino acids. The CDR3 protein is CASSHEGGSFNQPQHF. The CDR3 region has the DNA TGTGCCAGCAGCCACGAGGGTGGCAGCTTCAATCAGCCCCAGCATTTT.

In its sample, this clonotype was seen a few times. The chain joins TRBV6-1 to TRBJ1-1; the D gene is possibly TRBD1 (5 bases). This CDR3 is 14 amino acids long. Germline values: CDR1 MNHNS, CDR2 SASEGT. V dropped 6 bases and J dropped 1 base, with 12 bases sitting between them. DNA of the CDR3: TGTGCCAGCAGGAGACAGCACCCGAACACTGAAGCTTTCTTT. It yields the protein CASRRQHPNTEAFF.

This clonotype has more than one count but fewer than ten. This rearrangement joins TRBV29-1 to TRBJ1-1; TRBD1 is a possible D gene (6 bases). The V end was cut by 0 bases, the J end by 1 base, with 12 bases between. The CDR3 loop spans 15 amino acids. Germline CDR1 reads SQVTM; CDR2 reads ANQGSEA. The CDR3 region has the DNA TGCAGCGTTGAAGATCCCCGGACAGCGAACACTGAAGCTTTCTTT. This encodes CSVEDPRTANTEAFF.

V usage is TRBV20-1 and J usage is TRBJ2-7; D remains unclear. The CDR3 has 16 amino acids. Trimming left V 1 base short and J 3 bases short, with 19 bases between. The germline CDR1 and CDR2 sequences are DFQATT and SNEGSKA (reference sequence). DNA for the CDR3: TGCAGTGCTAGAGGGGCCTTAAGGTCCATTTACTACGAGCAGTACTTC. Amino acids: CSARGALRSIYYEQYF.

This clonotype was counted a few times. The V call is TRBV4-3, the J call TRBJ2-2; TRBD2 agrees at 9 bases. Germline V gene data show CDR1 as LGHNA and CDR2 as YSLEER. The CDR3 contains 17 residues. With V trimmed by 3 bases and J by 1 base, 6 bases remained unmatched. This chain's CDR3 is CASSHPKTSGNTGELFF. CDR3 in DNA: TGCGCCAGCAGCCACCCTAAGACTAGCGGGAACACCGGGGAGCTGTTTTTT.

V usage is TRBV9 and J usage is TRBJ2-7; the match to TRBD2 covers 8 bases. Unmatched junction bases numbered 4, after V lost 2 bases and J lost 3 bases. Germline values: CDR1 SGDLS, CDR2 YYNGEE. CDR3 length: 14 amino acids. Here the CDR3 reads CASSVGTRHYEQYF. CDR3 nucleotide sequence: TGTGCCAGCAGCGTCGGGACTAGACACTACGAGCAGTACTTC. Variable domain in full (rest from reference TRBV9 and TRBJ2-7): DSGVTQTPKHLITATGQRVTLRCSPRSGDLSVYWYQQSLDQGLQFLIQYYNGEERAKGNILERFSAQQFPDLHSELNLSSLELGDSALYFCASSVGTRHYEQYFGPGTRLTVT.

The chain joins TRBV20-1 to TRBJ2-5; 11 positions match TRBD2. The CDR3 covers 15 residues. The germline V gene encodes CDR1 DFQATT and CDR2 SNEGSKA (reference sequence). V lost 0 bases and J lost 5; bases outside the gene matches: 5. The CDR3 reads CSARDSGRAGETQYF. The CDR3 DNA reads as TGCAGTGCTAGAGATAGCGGGAGGGCCGGCGAGACCCAGTACTTC.

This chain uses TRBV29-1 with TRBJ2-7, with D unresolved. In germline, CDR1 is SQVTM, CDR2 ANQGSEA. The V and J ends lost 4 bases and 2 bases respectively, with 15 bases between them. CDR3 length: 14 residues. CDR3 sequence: CSVVKETPTYEQYF. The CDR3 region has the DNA TGCAGCGTTGTAAAGGAAACGCCGACCTACGAGCAGTACTTC.

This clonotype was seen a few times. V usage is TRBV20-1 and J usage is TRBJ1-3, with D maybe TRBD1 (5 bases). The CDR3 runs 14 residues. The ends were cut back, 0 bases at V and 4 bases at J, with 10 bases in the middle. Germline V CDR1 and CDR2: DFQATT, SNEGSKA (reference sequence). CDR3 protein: CSAREMGPGNTIYF. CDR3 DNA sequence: TGCAGTGCTAGAGAGATGGGGCCCGGAAACACCATATATTTT.

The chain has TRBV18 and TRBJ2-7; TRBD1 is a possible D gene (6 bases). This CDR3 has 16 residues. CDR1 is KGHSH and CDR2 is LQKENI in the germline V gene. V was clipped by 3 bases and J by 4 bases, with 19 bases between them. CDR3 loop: CASSPQGQRNGYEQYF. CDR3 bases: TGTGCCAGCTCACCCCAGGGACAACGGAACGGGTACGAGCAGTACTTC.

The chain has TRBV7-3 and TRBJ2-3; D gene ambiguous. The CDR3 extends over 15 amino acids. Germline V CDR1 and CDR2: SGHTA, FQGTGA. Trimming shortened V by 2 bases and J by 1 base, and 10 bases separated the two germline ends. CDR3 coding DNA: TGTGCCAGCAGCTTAGACGCCCATCGCACAGATACGCAGTATTTT. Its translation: CASSLDAHRTDTQYF.

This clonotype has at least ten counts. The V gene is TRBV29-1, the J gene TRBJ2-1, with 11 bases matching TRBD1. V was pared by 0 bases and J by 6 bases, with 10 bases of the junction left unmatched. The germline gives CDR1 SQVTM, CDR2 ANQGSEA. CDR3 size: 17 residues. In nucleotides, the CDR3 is TGCAGCGTTGAAGATAAGGGACAGGGGGTGAACGTCAATGAGCAGTTCTTC. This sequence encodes CSVEDKGQGVNVNEQFF.

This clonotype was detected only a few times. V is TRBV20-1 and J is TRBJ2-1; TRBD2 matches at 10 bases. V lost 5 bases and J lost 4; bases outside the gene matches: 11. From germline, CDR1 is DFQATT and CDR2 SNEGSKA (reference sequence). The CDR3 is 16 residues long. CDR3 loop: CSADSSGGLTYNEQFF. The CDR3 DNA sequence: TGCAGTGCTGACTCTAGCGGGGGTTTAACATACAATGAGCAGTTCTTC.

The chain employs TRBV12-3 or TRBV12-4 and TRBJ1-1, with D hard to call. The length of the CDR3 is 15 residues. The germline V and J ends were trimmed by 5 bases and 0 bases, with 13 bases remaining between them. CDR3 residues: CASSVPGFMNTEAFF. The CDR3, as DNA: TGTGCCAGCAGTGTTCCAGGTTTCATGAACACTGAAGCTTTCTTT.